The clone carrying this T cell receptor (beta chain) showed up just once. Its specificity is unknown. The sample belongs to a study of cytomegalovirus exposure and HLA in healthy donors. For the study at large: Later analysis reported that the approximately 120 validation repertoires shared the platform of the roughly 680 first-cohort repertoires. Study-wide points: Three chains linked to CMV were shown in vitro to be specific for CMV antigens.

From the 120-subject validation cohort, which was separate from the approximately 700-subject first cohort, the donors were drawn. The CDR3 covers 15 residues. V was clipped by 1 base and J by 4 bases; unmatched bases: 6. In germline, CDR1 is LNHDA, CDR2 SQIVND (reference sequence). The table came from immunoSEQ multiplex PCR; TCRdb's copy has only in-frame clones and leaves some out. This table holds approximately 280,000 clones, 88% found once. The rearrangement uses TRBV19 and TRBJ2-5; TRBD2 aligns across 7 bases. This clonotype originated in a woman aged 18-30 years in good health and CMV-seronegative. Sequenced: PBMCs. CDR3 residues: CASSIGAREGETQYF. In nucleotides, the CDR3 is TGTGCCAGTAGTATAGGGGCCAGGGAGGGAGAGACCCAGTACTTC.